A single sample gave rise to the 7 T cell receptor beta chains below, sequenced in a study of T cell clonality in common variable immunodeficiency. Using immunoSEQ multiplex PCR, the repertoire was profiled, and TCRdb retains in-frame clones only, with some absent. This sample has about 26,000 clones, each found more than once. Overall study results and limits: In common variable immunodeficiency, TCR beta chains reportedly carried fewer deletions and N-nucleotide insertions.

What these receptors recognize is not known. The sample consisted of peripheral blood mononuclear cells. The source of these receptors is a human donor with common variable immunodeficiency.

This clone has at least ten counts. The CDR3 end is not reached by the read, which stops 3 residues before it; the germline J gene fills it in. This chain links TRBV18 with TRBJ1-5; no clear D gene. This CDR3 has 15 amino acids. The germline CDR1 and CDR2 sequences are KGHSH and LQKENI. V lost 2 bases, J lost 1 base, and 9 bases lay in between. The CDR3 bases that were read are TGTGCCAGCTCACCAGGACTAGTGAGCAATCAGCCC. Residues: CASSPGLVSNQP. The whole CDR3 protein is CASSPGLVSNQPQHF.

A few counts support this clone. Incomplete CDR3 DNA: TGCGCCAGCAGTAAAACCGGGACTAGCTTTGACAATGAG. Its protein is CASSKTGTSFDNE. From start to end, the CDR3 is CASSKTGTSFDNEQFF. This rearrangement joins TRBV10-2 to TRBJ2-1; 9 nucleotides align to TRBD2. Coverage ceases 3 residues before the CDR3 finishes, and the germline J gene fills in the end. V dropped 5 bases and J dropped 5; count of bases not matched to a gene: 10. This CDR3 comprises 16 residues. CDR1 WSHSY and CDR2 SAAADI come from the germline V gene.

This clone was seen ten or more times. Read data end 3 residues before the CDR3 end; the end is taken from the germline J gene. The rearrangement links TRBV7-2 to TRBJ2-3; D ambiguous. The CDR3 has 14 amino acids. Germline V gene data show CDR1 as SGHTA and CDR2 as FQGNSA. With 1 base removed from V and 0 bases from J, the gap between germline ends came to 5 bases. CDR3: CASSLGRSTDTQYF. Partial CDR3 DNA: TGTGCCAGCAGCTTAGGGCGGAGCACAGATACG. Filled out from reference TRBV7-2 and TRBJ2-3, the complete variable domain reads GAGVSQSPSNKVTEKGKDVELRCDPISGHTALYWYRQSLGQGLEFLIYFQGNSAPDKSGLPSDRFSAERTGGSVSTLTIQRTQQEDSAVYLCASSLGRSTDTQYFGPGTRLTVL.

With regard to this clone: The read terminates 3 residues before the CDR3 end, so the remaining end is supplied by the germline J gene. The chain links TRBV5-4 to TRBJ2-7; D is unresolved. CDR3 length: 12 amino acids. Between the trimmed V and J ends, which lost 2 bases and 3 bases, there was a span of 6 bases. CDR1 and CDR2 (germline): SGHNT, YYREEE (reference sequence). The sequenced CDR3 bases are TGTGCCAGCAGCTTATACAACTACGAG. It is translated as CASSLYNYE. The CDR3 in full is CASSLYNYEQYF.

Remarks on this clone: The read stops 3 residues short of the end of the CDR3; the missing end is completed from the germline J gene. V and J are TRBV19 and TRBJ1-5, with D maybe TRBD1 (6 bases). This CDR3 has 16 residues. Looked up from germline, CDR1 is LNHDA and CDR2 is SQIVND (reference sequence). Trimming took off 4 bases at V and 7 bases at J, with 20 bases between the two ends. The CDR3 loop reads CASSKAGAGTSQPQHF. CDR3 bases read: TGTGCCAGTAGTAAAGCAGGGGCGGGAACCTCCCAGCCC.

This clone was observed a few times. From the germline J gene comes the end of the CDR3, since the read stops 3 residues before it. The chain is built from TRBV7-9 and TRBJ2-3, with 7 nucleotides matching TRBD1. The J segment lost 0 bases and the V segment lost 1 base, leaving 1 base of the junction unmatched. The CDR3 covers 15 residues. Looked up from germline, CDR1 is SEHNR and CDR2 is FQNEAQ (reference sequence). CDR3 residues: CASSLGDRSTDTQYF. Partial CDR3 DNA: TGTGCCAGCAGCTTAGGGGACAGAAGCACAGATACG.

For this clone: The read gets to within 3 residues of the CDR3 end, and the germline J gene fills in the rest. The chain links TRBV5-1 to TRBJ2-1; the D gene is possibly TRBD2 (6 bases). CDR1 and CDR2 (germline): SGHRS, YFSETQ. The length of the CDR3 is 16 residues. V was trimmed by 4 bases and J by 8 bases, leaving 22 bases between them. CDR3 DNA, as far as it was read: TGCGCCAGCAGCCCCCAACCGGGACTCGGAGGGGATGAG. This sequence encodes CASSPQPGLGGDE. The entire CDR3 is CASSPQPGLGGDEQFF.